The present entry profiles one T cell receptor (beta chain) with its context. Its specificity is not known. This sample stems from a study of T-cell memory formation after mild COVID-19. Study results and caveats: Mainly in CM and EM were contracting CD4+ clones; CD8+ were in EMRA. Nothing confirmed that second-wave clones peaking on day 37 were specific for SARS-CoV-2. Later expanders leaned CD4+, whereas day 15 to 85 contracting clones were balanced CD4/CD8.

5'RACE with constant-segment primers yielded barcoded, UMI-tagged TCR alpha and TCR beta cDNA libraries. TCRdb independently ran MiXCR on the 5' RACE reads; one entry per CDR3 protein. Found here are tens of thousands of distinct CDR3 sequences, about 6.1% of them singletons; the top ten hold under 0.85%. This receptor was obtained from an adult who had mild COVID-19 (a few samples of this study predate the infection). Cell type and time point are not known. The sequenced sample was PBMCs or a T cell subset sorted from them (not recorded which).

CDR3 amino acids: CASSRDYYNEQFF. The CDR3 DNA is TGTGCCAGCAGTCGGGACTACTACAATGAGCAGTTCTTC. This chain uses TRBV5-4 with TRBJ2-1, with TRBD2 identical over 7 bases. Looked up from germline, CDR1 is SGHNT and CDR2 is YYREEE (reference sequence). With V trimmed by 5 bases and J by 3 bases, 2 bases remained unmatched. The CDR3 spans 13 residues.